Shown below are 23 T cell receptor beta chains from a single sample sequenced in a study of blood T cell repertoires in COVID-19. Produced via immunoSEQ multiplex PCR; TCRdb's table is partial and in-frame only. Of approximately 60,000 clones listed, 70% to 85% are singletons. Sequencing was carried out using peripheral blood. The receptors come from a man between 65 and 85 years old with active COVID-19.

The chain joins TRBV7-2 to TRBJ2-1, with 14 bases matching TRBD2. CDR1 and CDR2 from the germline V gene are SGHTA and FQGNSA. The V gene end was trimmed by 5 bases and the J gene end by 13 bases; junction bases not matched to a gene: 7. The CDR3 extends over 14 amino acids. The DNA for the CDR3 is TGTGCCAGCAGCGGGGGCGGGACTAGCGGGAGCCAGTTCTTC. Amino acid sequence: CASSGGGTSGSQFF.

The rearrangement uses TRBV27 and TRBJ2-2, with 13 bases lining up with TRBD2. V shed 1 base and J 3 bases; nucleotides not matched to a gene: 5. This CDR3 spans 18 amino acids. The germline CDR1 and CDR2 sequences are MNHEY and SMNVEV (reference sequence). CDR3 protein: CASSLYGLAGEDTGELFF. DNA for the CDR3: TGTGCCAGCAGTTTATACGGACTAGCGGGAGAAGACACCGGGGAGCTGTTTTTT.

This sequence joins TRBV5-4 and TRBJ2-5; possibly TRBD2 for D (6 bases). Germline-derived CDR1 and CDR2 are SGHNT and YYREEE (reference sequence). V was trimmed by 4 bases and J by 5 bases, leaving 18 bases between them. This CDR3 is 15 amino acids long. CDR3 protein: CASSRLTRLDETQYF. DNA of the CDR3: TGTGCCAGCAGCCGATTGACTAGACTGGACGAGACCCAGTACTTC.

This chain joins TRBV4-2 and TRBJ1-6; the D gene is possibly TRBD1 (5 bases). Germline CDR1 LGHNA, CDR2 YNFKEQ. Trimming left V 1 base short and J 10 bases short, with 17 bases between. The CDR3 length is 16 residues. CDR3 bases: TGTGCCAGCAGCCAAGGTGCGGGGTACGGGGACTCACCCCTCCACTTT. Translated: CASSQGAGYGDSPLHF.

The chain has TRBV5-5 and TRBJ2-3, with a tentative D call TRBD2 (6 bases). Trimming cost V 4 bases and J 4 bases, with 19 bases left between them. Per germline, CDR1 SGHKS and CDR2 YYEKEE (reference sequence). The CDR3 is 16 amino acids. The CDR3: CASSPTGTGTSDTQYF. In DNA, the CDR3 is TGTGCCAGCAGCCCAACCGGGACTGGGACTTCAGATACGCAGTATTTT.

The chain is built from TRBV9 and TRBJ2-1, with 7 positions matching TRBD1. CDR1 is SGDLS and CDR2 is YYNGEE in the germline V gene. J gave up 2 bases and V 5 bases, and 4 bases lay outside the gene matches. The CDR3 has 14 amino acids. The CDR3 protein is CASSGTATYNEQFF. Written as DNA, the CDR3 is TGTGCCAGCAGTGGGACAGCCACCTACAATGAGCAGTTCTTC.

The chain is built from TRBV7-9 and TRBJ1-4; no definite D call. The CDR3 runs to 13 residues. CDR1 and CDR2 (germline): SEHNR, FQNEAQ (reference sequence). CDR3 protein: CASEKSTNEKLFF. CDR3 nucleotides: TGTGCTTCAGAAAAGTCAACTAATGAAAAACTGTTTTTT.

This sequence joins TRBV7-9 and TRBJ1-6; D might be TRBD1 (6 bases). The CDR3 sequence is 16 residues long. CDR1 SEHNR and CDR2 FQNEAQ come from the germline V gene (reference sequence). V lost 3 bases and J lost 8, with 17 bases in between. The CDR3 nucleotides are TGTGCCAGCAGCTTCCGAGGGTCCAGGGGTTATTCACCCCTCCACTTT. Protein: CASSFRGSRGYSPLHF.

The genes are TRBV4-3 and TRBJ2-7; D remains ambiguous. This CDR3 is 15 amino acids long. The V gene lost 0 bases and the J gene lost 6 bases, with 15 bases spanning the gap. Germline lookup yields CDR1 LGHNA and CDR2 YSLEER. This chain's CDR3 is CASSQDLGAPSEQYF. The CDR3 bases are TGCGCCAGCAGCCAAGATCTCGGAGCCCCCAGCGAGCAGTACTTC.

Only a few counts were recorded for this clone. The chain couples TRBV9 to TRBJ1-1; 7 bases agree with TRBD1. Germline lookup yields CDR1 SGDLS and CDR2 YYNGEE. The CDR3 loop spans 16 amino acids. J was trimmed by 6 bases and V by 4 bases; bases with no gene match: 15. CDR3 sequence (DNA): TGTGCCAGCAGCACTCAGCCGGGGACAGCGAGTTCTGAAGCTTTCTTT. Its protein is CASSTQPGTASSEAFF. The complete variable domain, with remaining parts taken from reference TRBV9 and TRBJ1-1, reads DSGVTQTPKHLITATGQRVTLRCSPRSGDLSVYWYQQSLDQGLQFLIQYYNGEERAKGNILERFSAQQFPDLHSELNLSSLELGDSALYFCASSTQPGTASSEAFFGQGTRLTVV.

The V gene is TRBV13, the J gene TRBJ1-1; weak D call: TRBD1 (5 bases). Deletions cut 4 bases from V and 6 bases from J, with 24 bases between. The CDR3 is 17 amino acids. Per germline, CDR1 PRHDT and CDR2 FYEKMQ (reference sequence). CDR3 sequence reads: CASSSPVVDSPGAEAFF. CDR3 coding DNA: TGTGCCAGCAGCTCCCCCGTTGTTGACTCCCCGGGGGCTGAAGCTTTCTTT. Drawing the rest from reference TRBV13 and TRBJ1-1, the complete variable domain is AAGVIQSPRHLIKEKRETATLKCYPIPRHDTVYWYQQGPGQDPQFLISFYEKMQSDKGSIPDRFSAQQFSDYHSELNMSSLELGDSALYFCASSSPVVDSPGAEAFFGQGTRLTVV.

This clone was found once. The V call is TRBV5-1, the J call TRBJ2-2; D might be TRBD2 (6 bases). Trimming removed 3 bases from V and 2 bases from J, with 8 bases in between. The germline V gene has CDR1 SGHRS and CDR2 YFSETQ. The length of the CDR3 is 14 residues. In nucleotides, the CDR3 is TGCGCCAGCAGCTCGGGACTTAACACCGGGGAGCTGTTTTTT. Its protein is CASSSGLNTGELFF.

The chain is built from TRBV5-8 and TRBJ1-6, with a possible D match to TRBD1 (5 bases). The germline gives CDR1 SGHTS, CDR2 YDEGEE. CDR3 length: 14 amino acids. The V end was cut by 8 bases, the J end by 3 bases, with 12 bases between. This CDR3 is CASTRGGYNSPLHF. Here the CDR3 DNA reads TGTGCCAGTACTCGGGGGGGCTATAATTCACCCCTCCACTTT.

The gene calls are TRBV7-3 and TRBJ2-2, with 7 positions matching TRBD2. CDR1 is SGHTA, CDR2 FQGTGA, per germline. V dropped 5 bases and J dropped 3; count of bases not matched to a gene: 6. This CDR3 has 15 residues. CDR3 region: CASSALGGDTGELFF. DNA of the CDR3: TGTGCCAGCAGCGCCTTGGGAGGGGACACCGGGGAGCTGTTTTTT.

This rearrangement joins TRBV9 to TRBJ2-3; D gene unclear. The CDR3 loop spans 15 amino acids. Germline loops: CDR1 SGDLS, CDR2 YYNGEE. Trimming pared 0 bases from V and 1 base from J, leaving 9 bases between. CDR3 bases: TGTGCCAGCAGCGTAGAGTCCGCGGGCACAGATACGCAGTATTTT. This gives the protein CASSVESAGTDTQYF. Drawing the rest from reference TRBV9 and TRBJ2-3, the complete variable domain is DSGVTQTPKHLITATGQRVTLRCSPRSGDLSVYWYQQSLDQGLQFLIQYYNGEERAKGNILERFSAQQFPDLHSELNLSSLELGDSALYFCASSVESAGTDTQYFGPGTRLTVL.

This chain uses TRBV7-9 with TRBJ2-3; D may be TRBD2 (6 bases). Trimming shortened V by 3 bases and J by 3 bases, and 13 bases separated the two germline ends. This CDR3 is 15 amino acids long. Germline values: CDR1 SEHNR, CDR2 FQNEAQ (reference sequence). CDR3 residues: CASSFGTGVTDTQYF. CDR3 bases: TGTGCCAGCAGCTTCGGTACGGGGGTGACAGATACGCAGTATTTT. Together with reference TRBV7-9 and TRBJ2-3, the CDR3 gives the full variable domain: DTGVSQNPRHKITKRGQNVTFRCDPISEHNRLYWYRQTLGQGPEFLTYFQNEAQLEKSRLLSDRFSAERPKGSFSTLEIQRTEQGDSAMYLCASSFGTGVTDTQYFGPGTRLTVL.

This clone was counted a few times. This rearrangement joins TRBV28 to TRBJ1-6, with D unresolved. The CDR3 contains 16 residues. V was pared by 6 bases and J by 6 bases, with 18 bases between. Per germline, CDR1 MDHEN and CDR2 SYDVKM. DNA of the CDR3: TGTGCCAGCAGGTTTGGCCGACAATCGGCTAATTCACCCCTCCACTTT. Amino acids: CASRFGRQSANSPLHF.

The rearrangement joins TRBV4-1 to TRBJ1-2; no firm D call. CDR3 length: 14 residues. Germline-derived CDR1 and CDR2 are MGHRA and YSYEKL. V lost 5 bases to trimming and J lost 4 bases, with 14 bases between them. CDR3 protein: CASSETTGAYGYTF. The CDR3 nucleotides are TGCGCCAGCAGCGAAACGACCGGAGCCTATGGCTACACCTTC.

In this sample, this clone turned up many times. The genes are TRBV11-1 and TRBJ2-7; 10 bases are shared with TRBD1. Germline CDR1 and CDR2: SGHAT and FQDESV (reference sequence). The J segment lost 3 bases and the V segment lost 3 bases, leaving 5 bases of the junction unmatched. The CDR3 sequence is 15 residues long. CDR3 nucleotide sequence: TGTGCCAGCAGCTTCTTGGGACAGGGGTACTACGAGCAGTACTTC. It encodes CASSFLGQGYYEQYF.

CDR3 sequence (DNA): TGTGCCAGCAGCCAAGGGCGATTTTCGAGGGCAGATACGCAGTATTTT. This gives the protein CASSQGRFSRADTQYF. The chain joins TRBV3-1 (or the pseudogene TRBV3-2) to TRBJ2-3, with D possibly being TRBD2 (5 bases). The CDR3 is made up of 16 amino acids. The ends were cut back, 1 base at V and 4 bases at J, with 15 bases in the middle. Germline values: CDR1 LGHDT, CDR2 YNNKEL (reference sequence).

The genes are TRBV6-5 and TRBJ2-3; 9 nucleotides match TRBD2. Germline V gives CDR1 MNHEY, CDR2 SVGAGI. This CDR3 region has 15 residues. With 6 bases clipped from V and 6 bases from J, the junction kept 10 bases outside the gene matches. Written as DNA, the CDR3 is TGTGCCAGCAGACAACTGGCGGGAGGGGCGGATACGCAGTATTTT. As protein: CASRQLAGGADTQYF.

This chain connects TRBV28 to TRBJ2-5, with D perhaps matching TRBD2 (7 bases). The CDR3 consists of 15 residues. The V gene lost 8 bases and the J gene lost 5 bases, with 21 bases spanning the gap. Germline V gives CDR1 MDHEN, CDR2 SYDVKM. The CDR3 DNA reads TGTGCCAGCTCACCGGGCGGCGGGGGCTTGGAGACCCAGTACTTC. It codes for CASSPGGGGLETQYF.

This chain connects TRBV7-2 to TRBJ1-1; no clear D gene. There are 13 residues in the CDR3. In germline, CDR1 is SGHTA, CDR2 FQGNSA. With 5 bases removed from V and 2 bases from J, the gap between germline ends came to 9 bases. The CDR3 sequence is CASSQTVNTEAFF. The CDR3 DNA is TGTGCCAGCAGCCAAACGGTAAACACTGAAGCTTTCTTT.